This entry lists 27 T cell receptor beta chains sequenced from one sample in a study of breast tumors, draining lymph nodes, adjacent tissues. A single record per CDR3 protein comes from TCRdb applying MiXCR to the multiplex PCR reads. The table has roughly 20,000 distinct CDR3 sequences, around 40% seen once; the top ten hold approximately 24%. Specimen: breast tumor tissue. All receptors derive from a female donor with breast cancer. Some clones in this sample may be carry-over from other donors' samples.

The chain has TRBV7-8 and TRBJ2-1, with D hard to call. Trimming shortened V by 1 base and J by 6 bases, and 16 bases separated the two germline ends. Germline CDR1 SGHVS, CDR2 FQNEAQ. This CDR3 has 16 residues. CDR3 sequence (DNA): TGTGCCAGCAGCTTAGGGAATCGACTCGCCTCCAATGAGCAGTTCTTC. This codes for CASSLGNRLASNEQFF.

Here the CDR3 DNA reads TGCAGTGCTGGAACGGCAAGCACAGATACGCAGTATTTT. It is translated as CSAGTASTDTQYF. The chain couples TRBV20-1 to TRBJ2-3; no clear D gene. Trimming shortened V by 5 bases and J by 0 bases, and 9 bases separated the two germline ends. CDR1 and CDR2 (germline): DFQATT, SNEGSKA (reference sequence). The CDR3 consists of 13 residues.

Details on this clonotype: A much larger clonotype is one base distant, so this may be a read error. The DNA for the CDR3 is TGTGCCAGCAGCTTAGTCGTACCCCTCGCGGGGACCCAGCACTTC. It specifies CASSLVVPLAGTQHF. V is TRBV7-6 and J is TRBJ2-5, with D perhaps TRBD2 (6 bases). There are 15 residues in the CDR3. Germline assignment: CDR1 SGHVS and CDR2 FNYEAQ.

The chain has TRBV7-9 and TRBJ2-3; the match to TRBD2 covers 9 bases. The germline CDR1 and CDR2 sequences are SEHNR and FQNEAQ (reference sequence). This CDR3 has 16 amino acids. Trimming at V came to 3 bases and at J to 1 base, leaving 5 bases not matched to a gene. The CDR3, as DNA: TGTGCCAGCAGCTTTTATGGCGGGAGGGGCACAGATACGCAGTATTTT. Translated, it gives CASSFYGGRGTDTQYF.

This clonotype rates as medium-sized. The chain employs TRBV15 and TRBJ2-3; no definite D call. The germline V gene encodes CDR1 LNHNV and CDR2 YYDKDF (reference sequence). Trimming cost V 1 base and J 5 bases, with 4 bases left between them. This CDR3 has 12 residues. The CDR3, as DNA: TGTGCCACCAGCAGAGGAATAGATACGCAGTATTTT. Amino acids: CATSRGIDTQYF.

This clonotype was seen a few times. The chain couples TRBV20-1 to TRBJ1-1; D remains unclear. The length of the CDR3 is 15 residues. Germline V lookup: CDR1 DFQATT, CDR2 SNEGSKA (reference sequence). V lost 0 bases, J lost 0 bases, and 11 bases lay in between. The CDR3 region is CSARDMQTMNTEAFF. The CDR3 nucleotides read TGCAGTGCTAGAGATATGCAGACCATGAACACTGAAGCTTTCTTT.

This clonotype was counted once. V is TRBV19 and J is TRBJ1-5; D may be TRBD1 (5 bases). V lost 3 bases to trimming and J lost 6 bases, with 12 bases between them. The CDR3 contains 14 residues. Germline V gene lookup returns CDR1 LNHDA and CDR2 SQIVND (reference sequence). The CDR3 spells CASSITQGFQPQHF. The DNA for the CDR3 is TGTGCCAGTAGTATTACTCAGGGATTTCAGCCCCAGCATTTT. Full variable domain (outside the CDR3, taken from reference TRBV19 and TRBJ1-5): DGGITQSPKYLFRKEGQNVTLSCEQNLNHDAMYWYRQDPGQGLRLIYYSQIVNDFQKGDIAEGYSVSREKKESFPLTVTSAQKNPTAFYLCASSITQGFQPQHFGDGTRLSIL.

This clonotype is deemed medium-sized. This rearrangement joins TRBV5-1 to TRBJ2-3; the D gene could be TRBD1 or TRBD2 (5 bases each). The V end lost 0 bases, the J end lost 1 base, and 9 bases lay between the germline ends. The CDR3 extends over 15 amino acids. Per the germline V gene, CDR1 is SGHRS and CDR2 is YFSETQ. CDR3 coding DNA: TGCGCCAGCAGCTTGGGGGGGACGGGCACAGATACGCAGTATTTT. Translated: CASSLGGTGTDTQYF.

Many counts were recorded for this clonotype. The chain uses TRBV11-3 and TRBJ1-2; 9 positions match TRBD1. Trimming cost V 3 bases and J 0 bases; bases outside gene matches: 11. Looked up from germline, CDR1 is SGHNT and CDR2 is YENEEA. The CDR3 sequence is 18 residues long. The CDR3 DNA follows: TGTGCCAGCAGCTTGGACAGGGGACCGCCAAATACTAACTATGGCTACACCTTC. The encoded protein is CASSLDRGPPNTNYGYTF.

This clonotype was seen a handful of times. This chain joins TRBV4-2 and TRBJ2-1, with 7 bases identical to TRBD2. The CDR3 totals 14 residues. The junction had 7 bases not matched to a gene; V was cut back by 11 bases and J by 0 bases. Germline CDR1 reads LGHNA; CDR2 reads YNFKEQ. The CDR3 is CAQRAGSSYNEQFF. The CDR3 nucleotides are TGTGCCCAGCGAGCGGGGAGCTCCTACAATGAGCAGTTCTTC.

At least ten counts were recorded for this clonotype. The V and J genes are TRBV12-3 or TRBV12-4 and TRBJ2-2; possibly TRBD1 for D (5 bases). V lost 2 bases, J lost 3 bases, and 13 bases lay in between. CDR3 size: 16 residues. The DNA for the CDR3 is TGTGCCAGCAGTTTACTAGTAGGGGCAGACACCGGGGAGCTGTTTTTT. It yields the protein CASSLLVGADTGELFF.

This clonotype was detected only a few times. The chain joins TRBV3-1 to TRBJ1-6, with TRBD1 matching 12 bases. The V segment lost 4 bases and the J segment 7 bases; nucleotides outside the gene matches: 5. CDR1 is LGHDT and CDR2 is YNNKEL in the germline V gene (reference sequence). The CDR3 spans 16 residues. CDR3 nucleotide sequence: TGTGCCAGCAGCCTGGGGACAGGGGGCTCAAATTCACCCCTCCACTTT. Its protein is CASSLGTGGSNSPLHF. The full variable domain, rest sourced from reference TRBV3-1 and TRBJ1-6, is DTAVSQTPKYLVTQMGNDKSIKCEQNLGHDTMYWYKQDSKKFLKIMFSYNNKELIINETVPNRFSPKSPDKAHLNLHINSLELGDSAVYFCASSLGTGGSNSPLHFGNGTRLTVT.

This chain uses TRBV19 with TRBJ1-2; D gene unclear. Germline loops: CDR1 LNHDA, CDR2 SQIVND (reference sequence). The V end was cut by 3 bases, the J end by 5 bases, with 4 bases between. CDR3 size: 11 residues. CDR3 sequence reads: CASSIQYGYTF. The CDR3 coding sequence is TGTGCCAGTAGTATTCAATATGGCTACACCTTC.

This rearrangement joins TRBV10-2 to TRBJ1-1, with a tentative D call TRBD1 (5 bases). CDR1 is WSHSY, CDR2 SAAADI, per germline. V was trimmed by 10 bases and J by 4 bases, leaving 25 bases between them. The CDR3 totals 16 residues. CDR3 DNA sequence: TGCGCCACCACTGGGACGGGGGTTCATTCGGGCACTGAAGCTTTCTTT. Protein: CATTGTGVHSGTEAFF.

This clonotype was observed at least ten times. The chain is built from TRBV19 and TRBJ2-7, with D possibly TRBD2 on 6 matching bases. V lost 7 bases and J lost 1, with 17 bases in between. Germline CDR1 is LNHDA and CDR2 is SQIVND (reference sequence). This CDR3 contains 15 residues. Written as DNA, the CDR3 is TGTGCCAGTAACCTTCGGGGGACTGATTCCTACGAGCAGTACTTC. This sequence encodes CASNLRGTDSYEQYF.

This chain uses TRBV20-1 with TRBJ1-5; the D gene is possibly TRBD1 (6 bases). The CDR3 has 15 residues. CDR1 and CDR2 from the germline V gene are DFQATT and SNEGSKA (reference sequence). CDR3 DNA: TGCAGCGGCGGGGGGGCCGGCCCCGGCAATCAGCCCCAGCATTTT. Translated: CSGGGAGPGNQPQHF.

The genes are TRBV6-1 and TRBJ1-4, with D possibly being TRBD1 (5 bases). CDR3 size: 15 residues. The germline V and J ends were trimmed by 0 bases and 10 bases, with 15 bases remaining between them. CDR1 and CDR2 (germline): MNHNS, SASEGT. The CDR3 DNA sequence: TGTGCCAGCAGTGAAGCCCAACCCCTGACAGTAAAACTGTTTTTT. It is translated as CASSEAQPLTVKLFF.

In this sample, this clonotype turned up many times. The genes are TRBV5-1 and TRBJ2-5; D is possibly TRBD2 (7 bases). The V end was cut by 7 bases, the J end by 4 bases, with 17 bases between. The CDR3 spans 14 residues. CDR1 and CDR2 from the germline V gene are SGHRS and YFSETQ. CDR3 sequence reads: CASREGGRTETQYF. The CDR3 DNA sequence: TGCGCCAGCCGTGAGGGGGGGCGTACAGAGACCCAGTACTTC.

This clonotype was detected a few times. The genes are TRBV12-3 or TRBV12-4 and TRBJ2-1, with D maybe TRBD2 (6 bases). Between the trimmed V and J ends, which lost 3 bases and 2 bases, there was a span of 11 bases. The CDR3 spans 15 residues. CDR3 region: CASSFQAGAYNEQFF. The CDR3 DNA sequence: TGTGCCAGCAGTTTCCAAGCGGGTGCCTACAATGAGCAGTTCTTC.

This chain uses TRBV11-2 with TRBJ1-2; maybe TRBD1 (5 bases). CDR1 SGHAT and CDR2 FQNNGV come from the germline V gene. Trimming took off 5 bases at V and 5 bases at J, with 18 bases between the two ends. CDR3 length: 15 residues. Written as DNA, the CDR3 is TGTGCCAGCAGCCGATACGACAGCCCCCCGTATGGCTACACCTTC. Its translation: CASSRYDSPPYGYTF.

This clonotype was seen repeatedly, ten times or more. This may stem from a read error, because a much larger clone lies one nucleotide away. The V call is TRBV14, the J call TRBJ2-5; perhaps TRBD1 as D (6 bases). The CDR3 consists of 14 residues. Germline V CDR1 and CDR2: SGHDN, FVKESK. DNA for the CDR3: TGTGCCAGCAGCCATGGGCAGGGGTACGAGACCCAGTCCTTC. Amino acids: CASSHGQGYETQSF.

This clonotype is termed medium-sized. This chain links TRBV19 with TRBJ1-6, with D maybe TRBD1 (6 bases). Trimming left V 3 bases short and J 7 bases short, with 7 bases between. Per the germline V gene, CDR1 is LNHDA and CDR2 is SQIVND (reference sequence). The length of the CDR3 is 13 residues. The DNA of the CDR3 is TGTGCCAGTAGTATTCAGGGGAATTCACCCCTCCACTTT. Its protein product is CASSIQGNSPLHF.

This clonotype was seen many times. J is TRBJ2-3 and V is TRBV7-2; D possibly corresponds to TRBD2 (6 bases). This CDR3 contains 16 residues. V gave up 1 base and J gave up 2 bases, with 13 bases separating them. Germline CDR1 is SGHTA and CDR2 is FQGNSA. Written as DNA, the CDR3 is TGTGCCAGCAGCTTAGGAGTACAGCGGGCCACAGATACGCAGTATTTT. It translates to CASSLGVQRATDTQYF.

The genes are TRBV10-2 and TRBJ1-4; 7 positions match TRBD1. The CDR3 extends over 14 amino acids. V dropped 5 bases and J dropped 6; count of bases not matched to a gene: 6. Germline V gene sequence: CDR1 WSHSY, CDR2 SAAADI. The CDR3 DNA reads TGCGCCAGCAGTCTGGACAGGAATTATGAAAAACTGTTTTTT. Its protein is CASSLDRNYEKLFF.

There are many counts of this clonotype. CDR3 DNA: TGCAGTGCTAGGCGAACAGGGGGCTACATTCAGTACTTC. Translation: CSARRTGGYIQYF. This sequence joins TRBV20-1 and TRBJ2-4; 9 bases fit TRBD1. This CDR3 contains 13 residues. Germline CDR1 is DFQATT and CDR2 is SNEGSKA (reference sequence). V lost 3 bases and J lost 8; bases outside the gene matches: 5.

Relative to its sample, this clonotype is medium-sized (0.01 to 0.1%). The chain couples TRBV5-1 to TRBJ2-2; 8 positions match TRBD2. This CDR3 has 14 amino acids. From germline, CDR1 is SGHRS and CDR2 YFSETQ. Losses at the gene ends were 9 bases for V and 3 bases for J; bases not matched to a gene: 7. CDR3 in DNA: TGCGCCACGACAGCGGGGGACTACACCGGGGAGCTGTTTTTT. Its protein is CATTAGDYTGELFF. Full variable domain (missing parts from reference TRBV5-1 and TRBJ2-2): KAGVTQTPRYLIKTRGQQVTLSCSPISGHRSVSWYQQTPGQGLQFLFEYFSETQRNKGNFPGRFSGRQFSNSRSEMNVSTLELGDSALYLCATTAGDYTGELFFGEGSRLTVL.

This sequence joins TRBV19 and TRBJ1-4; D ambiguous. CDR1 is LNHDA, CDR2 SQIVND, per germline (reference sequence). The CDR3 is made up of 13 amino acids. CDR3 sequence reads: CASLRATNEKLFF. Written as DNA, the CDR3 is TGTGCTAGCCTTAGGGCCACTAATGAAAAACTGTTTTTT.